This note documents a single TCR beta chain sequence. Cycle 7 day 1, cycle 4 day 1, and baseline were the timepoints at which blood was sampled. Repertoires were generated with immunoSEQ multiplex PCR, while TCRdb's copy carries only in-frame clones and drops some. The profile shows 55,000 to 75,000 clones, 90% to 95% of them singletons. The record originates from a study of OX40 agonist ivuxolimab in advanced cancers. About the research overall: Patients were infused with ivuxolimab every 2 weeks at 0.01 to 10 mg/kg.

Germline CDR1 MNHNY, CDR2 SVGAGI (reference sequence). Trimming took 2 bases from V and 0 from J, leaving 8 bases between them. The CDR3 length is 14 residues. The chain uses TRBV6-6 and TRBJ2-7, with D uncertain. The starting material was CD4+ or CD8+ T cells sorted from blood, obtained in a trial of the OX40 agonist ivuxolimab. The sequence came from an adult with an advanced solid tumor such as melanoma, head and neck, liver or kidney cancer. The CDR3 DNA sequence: TGTGCCAGCAGTTACAGGCGACACTCCTACGAGCAGTACTTC. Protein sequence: CASSYRRHSYEQYF.